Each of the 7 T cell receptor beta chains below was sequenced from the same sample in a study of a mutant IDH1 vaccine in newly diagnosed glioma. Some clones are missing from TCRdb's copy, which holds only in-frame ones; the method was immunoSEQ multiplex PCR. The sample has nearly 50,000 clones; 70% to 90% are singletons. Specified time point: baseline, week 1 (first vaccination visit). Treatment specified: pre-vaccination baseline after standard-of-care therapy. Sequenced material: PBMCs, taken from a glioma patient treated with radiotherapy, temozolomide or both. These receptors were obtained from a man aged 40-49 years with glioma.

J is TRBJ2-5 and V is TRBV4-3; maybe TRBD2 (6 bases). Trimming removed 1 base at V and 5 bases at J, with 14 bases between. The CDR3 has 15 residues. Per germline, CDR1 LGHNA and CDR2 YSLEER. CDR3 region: CASSQAGSGGETQYF. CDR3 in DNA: TGCGCCAGCAGCCAAGCCGGGAGTGGCGGTGAGACCCAGTACTTC.

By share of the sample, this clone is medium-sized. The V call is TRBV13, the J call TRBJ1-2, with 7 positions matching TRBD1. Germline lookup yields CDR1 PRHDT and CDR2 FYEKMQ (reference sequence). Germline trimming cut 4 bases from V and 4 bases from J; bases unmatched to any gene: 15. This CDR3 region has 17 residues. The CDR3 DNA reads TGTGCCAGCAGCTCCGACCCGACTAGGGGGCGGGGCTATGGCTACACCTTC. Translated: CASSSDPTRGRGYGYTF.

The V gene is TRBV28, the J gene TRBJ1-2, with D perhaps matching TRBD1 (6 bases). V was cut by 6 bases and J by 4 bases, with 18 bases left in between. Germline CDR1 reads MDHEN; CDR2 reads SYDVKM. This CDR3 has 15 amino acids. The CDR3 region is CASSEQTGRGYGYTF. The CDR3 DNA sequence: TGTGCCAGCAGCGAACAGACAGGCCGAGGCTATGGCTACACCTTC.

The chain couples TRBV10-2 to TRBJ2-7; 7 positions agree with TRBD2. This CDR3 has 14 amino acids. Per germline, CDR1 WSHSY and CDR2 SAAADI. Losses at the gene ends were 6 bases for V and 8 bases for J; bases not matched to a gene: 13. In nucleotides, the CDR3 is TGCGCCAGCAGGATTGAAGCGGGATCTACTCAGCAGTACTTC. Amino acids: CASRIEAGSTQQYF.

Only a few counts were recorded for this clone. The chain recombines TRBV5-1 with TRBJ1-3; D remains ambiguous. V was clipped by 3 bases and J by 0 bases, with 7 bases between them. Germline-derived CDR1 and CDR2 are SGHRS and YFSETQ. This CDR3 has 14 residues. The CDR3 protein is CASSSASSGNTIYF. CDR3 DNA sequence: TGCGCCAGCAGCTCGGCCTCCTCTGGAAACACCATATATTTT.

The DNA for the CDR3 is TGTGCCAGCAGCACGGGACTAGCGAGGGAGCAGTTCTTC. Its protein is CASSTGLAREQFF. The chain recombines TRBV6-5 with TRBJ2-1, with 10 bases identical to TRBD2. V was pared by 6 bases and J by 10 bases, with 6 bases of the junction left unmatched. This CDR3 is built from 13 residues. Germline loops: CDR1 MNHEY, CDR2 SVGAGI.

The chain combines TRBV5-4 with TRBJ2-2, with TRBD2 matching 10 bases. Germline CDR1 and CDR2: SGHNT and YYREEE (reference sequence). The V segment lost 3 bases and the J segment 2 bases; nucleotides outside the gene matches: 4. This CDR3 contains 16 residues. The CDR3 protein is CASSSGLADNTGELFF. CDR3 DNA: TGTGCCAGCAGCTCCGGACTAGCGGACAACACCGGGGAGCTGTTTTTT.